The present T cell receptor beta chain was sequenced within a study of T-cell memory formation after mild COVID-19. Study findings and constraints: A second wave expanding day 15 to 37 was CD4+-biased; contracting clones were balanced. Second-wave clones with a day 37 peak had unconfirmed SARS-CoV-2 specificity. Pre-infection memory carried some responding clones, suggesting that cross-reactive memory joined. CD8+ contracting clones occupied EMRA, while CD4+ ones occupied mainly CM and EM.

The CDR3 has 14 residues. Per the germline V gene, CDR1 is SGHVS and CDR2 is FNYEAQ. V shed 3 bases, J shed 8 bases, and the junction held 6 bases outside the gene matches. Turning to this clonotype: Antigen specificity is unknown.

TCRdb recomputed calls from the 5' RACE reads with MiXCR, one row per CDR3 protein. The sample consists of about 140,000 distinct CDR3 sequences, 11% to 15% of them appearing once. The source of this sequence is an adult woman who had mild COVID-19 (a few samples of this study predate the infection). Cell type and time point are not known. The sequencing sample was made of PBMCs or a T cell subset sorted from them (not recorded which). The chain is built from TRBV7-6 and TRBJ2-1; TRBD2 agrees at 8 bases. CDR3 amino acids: CASSFSGIGHEQFF. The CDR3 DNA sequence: TGTGCCAGCAGCTTTAGCGGGATAGGGCATGAGCAGTTCTTC.